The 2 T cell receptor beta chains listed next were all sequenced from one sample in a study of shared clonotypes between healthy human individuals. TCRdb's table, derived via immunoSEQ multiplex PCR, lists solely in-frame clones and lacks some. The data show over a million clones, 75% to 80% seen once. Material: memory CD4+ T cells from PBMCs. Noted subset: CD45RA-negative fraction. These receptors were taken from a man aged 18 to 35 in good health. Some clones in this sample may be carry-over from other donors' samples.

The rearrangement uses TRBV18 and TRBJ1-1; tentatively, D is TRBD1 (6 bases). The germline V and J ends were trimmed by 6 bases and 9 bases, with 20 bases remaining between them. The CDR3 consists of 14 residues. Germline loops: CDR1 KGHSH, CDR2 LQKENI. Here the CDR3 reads CASSPDLMDSQAFF. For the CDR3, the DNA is TGTGCCAGCTCGCCCGACCTGATGGACAGTCAAGCTTTCTTT.

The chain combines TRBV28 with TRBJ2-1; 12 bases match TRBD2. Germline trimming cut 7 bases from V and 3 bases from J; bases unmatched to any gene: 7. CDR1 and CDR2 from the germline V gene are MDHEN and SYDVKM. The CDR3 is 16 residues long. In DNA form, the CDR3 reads TGTGCCAGCAAGTCTAGCGGGAGGGCAGGCTACAATGAGCAGTTCTTC. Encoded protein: CASKSSGRAGYNEQFF.